These 20 T cell receptor beta chains share one sample of origin, sequenced in a study of cytomegalovirus exposure and HLA in healthy donors. Use of 60 Vbeta and 13 Jbeta primers characterized the PCR. Profiled with immunoSEQ multiplex PCR; TCRdb holds only in-frame clones, not every one. This table has some 190,000 clones, 85% appearing once. Sequencing input: PBMCs. The receptors come from a boy aged 2 to 9 in good health and CMV-seronegative.

The chain joins TRBV7-2 to TRBJ2-1; 13 positions match TRBD2. The ends lost 0 bases at V and 10 bases at J; junction bases unmatched: 15. This CDR3 has 19 amino acids. CDR1 is SGHTA and CDR2 is FQGNSA in the germline V gene. Written as DNA, the CDR3 is TGTGCCAGCAGCTTAGCCACTAGCGGGAGGGCCGGGTCTTGGGTGGAGCAGTTCTTC. Residues: CASSLATSGRAGSWVEQFF.

The chain joins TRBV7-2 to TRBJ2-5, with 9 bases lining up with TRBD2. The J call may be wrong; the DNA end is better matched by TRBJ2-7. CDR1 and CDR2 from the germline V gene are SGHTA and FQGNSA. This CDR3 comprises 14 residues. In DNA form, the CDR3 reads TGTGCCAGCAGCTTAGGGCTAGCGGGGTACGAGCAGTACTTC. Its translation: CASSLGLAGYEQYF.

The chain combines TRBV5-5 with TRBJ1-3; D not certain. From germline, CDR1 is SGHKS and CDR2 YYEKEE (reference sequence). V was shortened by 0 bases and J by 8 bases, with 9 bases between the two germline ends. CDR3 length: 13 residues. CDR3 loop: CASSLERRDTIYF. The DNA of the CDR3 is TGTGCCAGCAGCTTGGAAAGGAGGGACACCATATATTTT.

This chain uses TRBV6-1 with TRBJ2-3, with D unresolved. Trimming left V 3 bases short and J 0 bases short, with 13 bases between. The CDR3 runs 16 residues. CDR1 and CDR2 (germline): MNHNS, SASEGT. The CDR3 sequence is CASSELRGVSTDTQYF. CDR3 DNA: TGTGCCAGCAGTGAGCTCAGAGGAGTGAGCACAGATACGCAGTATTTT.

This clone was picked up one time. This chain uses TRBV27 with TRBJ2-4, with D possibly being TRBD2 (5 bases). The CDR3 length is 16 residues. Per the germline V gene, CDR1 is MNHEY and CDR2 is SMNVEV (reference sequence). Trimming shortened V by 6 bases and J by 2 bases, and 17 bases separated the two germline ends. DNA for the CDR3: TGTGCCAGCAGCCCTCACCGGACTGATTCCAAAAACATTCAGTACTTC. Protein product: CASSPHRTDSKNIQYF.

V and J are TRBV5-5 and TRBJ2-1; 8 bases line up with TRBD1. This CDR3 has 17 residues. Germline-derived CDR1 and CDR2 are SGHKS and YYEKEE (reference sequence). With V trimmed by 6 bases and J by 2 bases, 13 bases remained unmatched. The CDR3: CASTPFSGGITYNEQFF. The DNA for the CDR3 is TGTGCCAGCACCCCATTTTCAGGGGGCATTACCTACAATGAGCAGTTCTTC.

This sequence joins TRBV29-1 and TRBJ1-1; D remains unclear. The CDR3 contains 13 residues. The germline V gene encodes CDR1 SQVTM and CDR2 ANQGSEA. V was cut by 4 bases and J by 3 bases, with 12 bases left in between. The CDR3 DNA reads as TGCAGCGTTGCTCCAGAATATTACACTGAAGCTTTCTTT. It encodes CSVAPEYYTEAFF.

This clone was seen just once. CDR3 nucleotide sequence: TGTGCCAGCAGCTTAGGGGCTAGCTTTTCGTTCTTC. Protein: CASSLGASFSFF. This rearrangement joins TRBV11-2 to TRBJ2-1; possible D gene TRBD2, 5 bases. The germline gives CDR1 SGHAT, CDR2 FQNNGV. This CDR3 spans 12 amino acids. V was clipped by 1 base and J by 15 bases, with 13 bases between them. The entire variable domain, with the rest obtained from reference TRBV11-2 and TRBJ2-1, is as follows: EAGVAQSPRYKIIEKRQSVAFWCNPISGHATLYWYQQILGQGPKLLIQFQNNGVVDDSQLPKDRFSAERLKGVDSTLKIQPAKLEDSAVYLCASSLGASFSFFGPGTRLTVL.

J is TRBJ1-2 and V is TRBV5-1; perhaps TRBD1 as D (6 bases). The CDR3 loop spans 13 amino acids. The germline gives CDR1 SGHRS, CDR2 YFSETQ. The germline V and J ends were trimmed by 7 bases and 6 bases, with 16 bases remaining between them. CDR3 residues: CASASGGGDGYTF. In DNA form, the CDR3 reads TGCGCCAGCGCCTCTGGGGGGGGCGATGGCTACACCTTC.

The chain employs TRBV10-3 and TRBJ2-1, with D perhaps TRBD1 (5 bases). CDR3 length: 15 amino acids. Between the trimmed V and J ends, which lost 0 bases and 5 bases, there was a span of 11 bases. Germline CDR1 ENHRY, CDR2 SYGVKD. CDR3 nucleotides: TGTGCCATCAGTGAGTCCATTGGGGCTAACAATGAGCAGTTCTTC. Translation gives CAISESIGANNEQFF.

The chain uses TRBV25-1 and TRBJ2-4, with D possibly being TRBD1 (6 bases). Trimming cost V 5 bases and J 5 bases, with 16 bases left between them. Germline CDR1 and CDR2: MGHDK and SYGVNS. The CDR3 is 15 residues long. Written as DNA, the CDR3 is TGTGCCAGCAGTCATACAGGGAAGGCGCAAAACATTCAGTACTTC. It translates to CASSHTGKAQNIQYF. The entire variable domain, with the rest obtained from reference TRBV25-1 and TRBJ2-4, is as follows: EADIYQTPRYLVIGTGKKITLECSQTMGHDKMYWYQQDPGMELHLIHYSYGVNSTEKGDLSSESTVSRIRTEHFPLTLESARPSHTSQYLCASSHTGKAQNIQYFGAGTRLSVL.

The chain carries TRBV11-3 and TRBJ2-3; 10 bases map to TRBD1. The junction had 11 bases not matched to a gene; V was cut back by 1 base and J by 4 bases. This CDR3 has 18 residues. Germline CDR1 reads SGHNT; CDR2 reads YENEEA. The CDR3 DNA is TGTGCCAGCAGCTTAGGAAGAATGGGGGACAGGGGCCCAGATACGCAGTATTTT. Amino acid sequence: CASSLGRMGDRGPDTQYF.

The J gene is TRBJ1-1, the V gene TRBV27, with 8 bases identical to TRBD1. Germline values: CDR1 MNHEY, CDR2 SMNVEV (reference sequence). The CDR3 covers 17 residues. The trim removed 6 bases at V and 3 bases at J, leaving 15 bases unmatched. CDR3 amino acids: CASRKWTGTKIDTEAFF. The CDR3 region has the DNA TGTGCCAGCAGAAAATGGACAGGGACGAAAATAGACACTGAAGCTTTCTTT.

The chain has TRBV28 and TRBJ2-1, with a possible D match to TRBD2 (6 bases). The germline CDR1 and CDR2 sequences are MDHEN and SYDVKM. The CDR3 length is 14 residues. V gave up 1 base and J gave up 5 bases, with 9 bases separating them. CDR3 bases: TGTGCCAGCAGTTTATTTCGCGGGAACAATGAGCAGTTCTTC. Residues: CASSLFRGNNEQFF.

A single count supports this clone. The CDR3 DNA sequence: TGTGCCAACAGCCAGGCGGGGGCGAGGTATGGCTACACCTTC. It encodes CANSQAGARYGYTF. The chain employs TRBV6-1 and TRBJ1-2; TRBD1 is a possible D gene (6 bases). This CDR3 is built from 14 residues. Trimming took 10 bases from V and 5 from J, leaving 20 bases between them. Germline CDR1 is MNHNS and CDR2 is SASEGT.

The CDR3: CASSDSGLPLPNTGELFF. The CDR3 DNA reads TGCGCCAGCAGTGACTCGGGACTCCCCCTACCAAACACCGGGGAGCTGTTTTTT. This chain uses TRBV10-2 with TRBJ2-2; TRBD2 might be the D (6 bases). The CDR3 has 18 amino acids. Germline V gives CDR1 WSHSY, CDR2 SAAADI. V was shortened by 3 bases and J by 2 bases, with 19 bases between the two germline ends.

The genes are TRBV6-1 and TRBJ2-7; D is perhaps TRBD1 (5 bases). Germline V lookup: CDR1 MNHNS, CDR2 SASEGT. The CDR3 sequence is 13 residues long. V shed 0 bases and J shed 3 bases, with 6 bases lying between them. CDR3 sequence reads: CASSEAGHYEQYV. CDR3 DNA sequence: TGTGCCAGCAGTGAAGCGGGGCACTACGAGCAGTACGTC.

The V gene is TRBV27, the J gene TRBJ2-1, with D perhaps TRBD1 (5 bases). V lost 3 bases, J lost 6 bases, and 9 bases lay in between. CDR3 length equals 13 residues. The germline V gene has CDR1 MNHEY and CDR2 SMNVEV (reference sequence). In DNA form, the CDR3 reads TGTGCCAGCAGTTTTAGACAGCTCAATGAGCAGTTCTTC. The encoded protein is CASSFRQLNEQFF.

A note on this clone: The identical CDR3 is also encoded by other nucleotide sequences in the sample. CDR3 region: CAGGTGANQPQHF. CDR3 in DNA: TGTGCCGGCGGTACAGGGGCGAATCAGCCCCAGCATTTT. V is TRBV2 and J is TRBJ1-5; 7 bases match TRBD1. Trimming cost V 11 bases and J 4 bases; bases outside gene matches: 8. CDR1 is SNHLY and CDR2 is FYNNEI in the germline V gene. This CDR3 is 13 amino acids long.

CDR3 coding DNA: TGCGCCAGCAGCCAAGATGCAGAAAACTATGGCTACACCTTC. This translates into CASSQDAENYGYTF. The gene calls are TRBV4-1 and TRBJ1-2, with D unresolved. This CDR3 region has 14 residues. Trimming removed 0 bases at V and 2 bases at J, with 7 bases between. Germline CDR1 and CDR2: MGHRA and YSYEKL.